The 18 T cell receptor beta chains below were found in one sample sequenced in a study of human T cells and chemical hapten exposure. As to time point: patch test 2, 6 weeks after DPC sensitization. The treatment here: therapeutic diphenylcyclopropenone sensitization with weekly scalp DPC. TCRdb reprocessed the RACE reads with MiXCR, giving one entry per CDR3 protein. The sample carries approximately 120,000 distinct CDR3 sequences, roughly 9% recorded once. The sequenced sample was whole blood, obtained in connection with sensitization to the hapten diphenylcyclopropenone (DPC). The receptors originated from a woman in her forties with alopecia areata. Some clones in this sample may be carry-over from other donors' samples.

This clonotype was seen ten or more times. The CDR3 sequence: CASSRRLVPFSGANVLTF. The DNA of the CDR3 is TGTGCCAGCAGCAGACGCCTCGTGCCTTTCTCTGGGGCCAACGTCCTGACTTTC. The V gene is TRBV5-6, the J gene TRBJ2-6; D ambiguous. Germline lookup yields CDR1 SGHDT and CDR2 YYEEEE. Trimming cost V 4 bases and J 0 bases, with 17 bases left between them. This CDR3 contains 18 residues.

This chain's CDR3 is CASSSEGSGANVLTF. The CDR3 region has the DNA TGTGCCAGCAGCTCCGAGGGTTCTGGGGCCAACGTCCTGACTTTC. The chain recombines TRBV13 with TRBJ2-6, with D possibly being TRBD2 (5 bases). This CDR3 has 15 amino acids. Trimming stripped 4 bases from V and 1 base from J, with 8 bases between. The V gene's germline CDR1 is PRHDT and CDR2 FYEKMQ (reference sequence).

The gene calls are TRBV7-2 and TRBJ2-3; D gene uncertain. V was trimmed by 1 base and J by 6 bases, leaving 8 bases between them. The CDR3 loop spans 13 amino acids. The germline CDR1 and CDR2 sequences are SGHTA and FQGNSA. Here the CDR3 reads CASSLVPLDTQYF. The CDR3 nucleotides are TGTGCCAGCAGCTTAGTCCCCCTCGATACGCAGTATTTT. Full variable domain (outside the CDR3, taken from reference TRBV7-2 and TRBJ2-3): GAGVSQSPSNKVTEKGKDVELRCDPISGHTALYWYRQSLGQGLEFLIYFQGNSAPDKSGLPSDRFSAERTGGSVSTLTIQRTQQEDSAVYLCASSLVPLDTQYFGPGTRLTVL.

This clonotype was counted ten times or more. The V gene is TRBV28, the J gene TRBJ2-7; no firm D call. V was trimmed by 6 bases and J by 5 bases, leaving 8 bases between them. Germline lookup yields CDR1 MDHEN and CDR2 SYDVKM. The CDR3 sequence is 11 residues long. This CDR3 reads CASSTINEQYF. DNA of the CDR3: TGTGCCAGCAGCACTATAAACGAGCAGTACTTC.

This clonotype has at least ten counts. This rearrangement joins TRBV20-1 to TRBJ1-5, with D tentatively TRBD1 (5 bases). Deletions cut 0 bases from V and 7 bases from J, with 16 bases between. Germline CDR1 DFQATT, CDR2 SNEGSKA (reference sequence). This CDR3 is built from 15 residues. CDR3 nucleotides: TGCAGTGCTAGAGATGTGCAGGGAAGCGAGCAGCCCCAGCATTTT. This gives the protein CSARDVQGSEQPQHF.

This clonotype has a handful of counts. One end of the junction varies from germline; a read error may be responsible. The CDR3 DNA reads TGTGCCAACAGCTACCTGGCTGGCTACACCTTC. It yields the protein CANSYLAGYTF. The chain joins TRBV5-4 to TRBJ1-2; D is unclear. CDR3 length: 11 amino acids. CDR1 is SGHNT and CDR2 is YYREEE in the germline V gene (reference sequence).

The J gene is TRBJ2-3, the V gene TRBV5-1; 8 bases line up with TRBD1. This CDR3 is built from 14 residues. With V trimmed by 4 bases and J by 5 bases, 6 bases remained unmatched. Looked up from germline, CDR1 is SGHRS and CDR2 is YFSETQ. CDR3 DNA sequence: TGCGCCAGCAGCCCAGGACAGGGAGGAGATACGCAGTATTTT. The encoded protein is CASSPGQGGDTQYF.

The CDR3 DNA sequence: TGTGCCAGCAGCTTTAATGGAAACACTGAAGCTTTCTTT. Amino acid sequence: CASSFNGNTEAFF. The V gene is TRBV11-1, the J gene TRBJ1-1; D gene unclear. Per germline, CDR1 SGHAT and CDR2 FQDESV (reference sequence). This CDR3 is 13 amino acids long. Trimming took 3 bases from V and 2 from J, leaving 7 bases between them.

The gene calls are TRBV29-1 and TRBJ1-1; 7 nucleotides agree with TRBD1. Losses at the gene ends were 5 bases for V and 1 base for J; bases not matched to a gene: 1. CDR1 and CDR2 from the germline V gene are SQVTM and ANQGSEA. The CDR3 sequence is 12 residues long. CDR3 in amino acids: CSVRQGNTEAFF. In nucleotides, the CDR3 is TGCAGCGTTCGACAGGGGAACACTGAAGCTTTCTTT.

The chain uses TRBV5-5 and TRBJ1-1, with no clear D. The length of the CDR3 is 16 residues. Trimming left V 0 bases short and J 0 bases short, with 12 bases between. Per germline, CDR1 SGHKS and CDR2 YYEKEE (reference sequence). The CDR3 region has the DNA TGTGCCAGCAGCTTGGACTTTCGGAGCATGAACACTGAAGCTTTCTTT. Protein sequence: CASSLDFRSMNTEAFF.

The gene calls are TRBV7-2 and TRBJ2-5; the D gene is possibly TRBD2 (6 bases). The V and J ends lost 5 bases and 1 base respectively, with 14 bases between them. This CDR3 region has 15 residues. Germline CDR1 is SGHTA and CDR2 is FQGNSA. CDR3 residues: CASSRGGGSQETQYF. Written as DNA, the CDR3 is TGTGCCAGCAGCCGGGGAGGTGGAAGCCAAGAGACCCAGTACTTC.

This clonotype was recorded many times. Here the CDR3 DNA reads TGCAGTGCTAGATCGGGGGCCTACGAGCAGTACTTC. The encoded protein is CSARSGAYEQYF. The gene calls are TRBV20-1 and TRBJ2-7, with D perhaps matching TRBD2 (6 bases). The CDR3 contains 12 residues. V was clipped by 2 bases and J by 2 bases, with 7 bases between them. Germline CDR1 DFQATT, CDR2 SNEGSKA (reference sequence).

The CDR3, as DNA: TGTGCCAGCAGTTTGACAGGCGCCGCTGAAAAACTGTTTTTT. Protein: CASSLTGAAEKLFF. The chain has TRBV12-3 or TRBV12-4 and TRBJ1-4; D might be TRBD1 (6 bases). The CDR3 is 14 amino acids. The ends were cut back, 3 bases at V and 7 bases at J, with 12 bases in the middle.

This clonotype was counted between two and nine times. The chain combines TRBV7-2 with TRBJ1-1; possibly TRBD1 for D (5 bases). V lost 2 bases and J 0 bases, leaving 10 bases between the germline ends. This CDR3 is 15 amino acids long. In germline, CDR1 is SGHTA, CDR2 FQGNSA. The CDR3 DNA reads as TGTGCCAGCAGCTTAAACTGGGGCATGAACACTGAAGCTTTCTTT. Translated: CASSLNWGMNTEAFF.

This clonotype was counted at least ten times. V is TRBV5-4 and J is TRBJ1-6; tentative D call: TRBD1 (5 bases). Germline lookup yields CDR1 SGHNT and CDR2 YYREEE (reference sequence). CDR3 length: 16 amino acids. V was cut by 4 bases and J by 5 bases, with 16 bases left in between. The CDR3 loop reads CASSNSPGTNNSPLHF. The DNA of the CDR3 is TGTGCCAGCAGCAATAGCCCAGGGACCAATAATTCACCCCTCCACTTT.

This clonotype was counted at least ten times. The gene calls are TRBV4-1 and TRBJ2-1, with D uncertain. From germline, CDR1 is MGHRA and CDR2 YSYEKL. The CDR3 runs 14 residues. Trimming removed 4 bases at V and 5 bases at J, with 12 bases between. The CDR3: CASSRSFRNNEQFF. The CDR3 nucleotides are TGCGCCAGCAGCCGGTCCTTTAGGAACAATGAGCAGTTCTTC.

This clonotype was detected a few times. V gene TRBV6-2 or TRBV6-3 combines with J gene TRBJ2-1; D perhaps matches TRBD2 (7 bases). This CDR3 has 13 amino acids. Trimming removed 7 bases from V and 15 bases from J, with 22 bases in between. The germline V gene encodes CDR1 MNHEY and CDR2 SVGEGT. CDR3 DNA: TGTGCCAGCACCAAAGGGGGGGCTGACAAACTGTTCTTC. It specifies CASTKGGADKLFF.

About this clonotype itself: Being one base from a much bigger clone, this may be a read error. V usage is TRBV19 and J usage is TRBJ2-1; 10 bases fit TRBD2. This CDR3 has 15 residues. CDR1 is LNHDA and CDR2 is SQIVND in the germline V gene (reference sequence). The CDR3 reads CACSITSGVYNEQFF. For the CDR3, the DNA is TGTGCCTGTAGTATAACTAGCGGGGTATACAATGAGCAGTTCTTC. The full variable domain, rest sourced from reference TRBV19 and TRBJ2-1, is DGGITQSPKYLFRKEGQNVTLSCEQNLNHDAMYWYRQDPGQGLRLIYYSQIVNDFQKGDIAEGYSVSREKKESFPLTVTSAQKNPTAFYLCACSITSGVYNEQFFGPGTRLTVL.